This T cell receptor beta chain was obtained from a study of identical twins. This clonotype was seen a few times. Its antigen is not known. General study results and limits: Twins' surplus sharing was weaker for beta out-of-frame sequences. Fewer insertions were carried by abundant cord blood beta clonotypes, but none was seen in memory repertoires. Conclusions leaned on cross-sectional statistical analysis and did not track the same donors over time.

TCRdb reanalysed the 5' RACE reads using MiXCR and keeps one entry per CDR3 protein. The sample lists roughly 350,000 distinct CDR3 sequences; approximately 13% were seen once. The same sample was also used in a study of yellow fever vaccine responses in identical twins. As that report states: Twins' T cell vaccine responses reportedly looked partly convergent, partly personalized.

The TCR was taken from a woman between 18 and 29 years old in good health. Source material: CD8+ T cells sorted from blood.

CDR3 protein: CASSLLSTTDEQYF. The CDR3 bases are TGTGCCAGCAGCTTATTGTCGACCACGGACGAGCAGTACTTC. The V and J genes are TRBV7-9 and TRBJ2-7, with D unresolved. The CDR3 runs to 14 residues. Germline V gene sequence: CDR1 SEHNR, CDR2 FQNEAQ (reference sequence). V lost 2 bases, J lost 5 bases, and 13 bases lay in between.